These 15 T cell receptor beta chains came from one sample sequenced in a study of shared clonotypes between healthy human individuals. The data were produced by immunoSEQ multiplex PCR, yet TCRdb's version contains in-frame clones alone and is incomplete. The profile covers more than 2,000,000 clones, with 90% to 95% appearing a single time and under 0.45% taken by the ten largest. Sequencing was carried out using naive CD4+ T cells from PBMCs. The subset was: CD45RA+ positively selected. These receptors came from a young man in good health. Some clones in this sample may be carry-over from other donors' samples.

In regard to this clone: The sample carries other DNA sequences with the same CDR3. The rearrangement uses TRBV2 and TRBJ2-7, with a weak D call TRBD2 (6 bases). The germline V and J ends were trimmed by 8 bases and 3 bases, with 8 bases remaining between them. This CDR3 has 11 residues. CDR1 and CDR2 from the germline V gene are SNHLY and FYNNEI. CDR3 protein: CASSTSYEQYF. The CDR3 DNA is TGTGCCAGCTCGACTAGCTACGAGCAGTACTTC.

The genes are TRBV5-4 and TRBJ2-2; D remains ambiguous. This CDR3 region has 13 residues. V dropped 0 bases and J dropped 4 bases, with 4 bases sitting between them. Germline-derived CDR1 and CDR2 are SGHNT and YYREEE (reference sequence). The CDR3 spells CASSLGPTGELFF. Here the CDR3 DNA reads TGTGCCAGCAGCTTGGGGCCCACCGGGGAGCTGTTTTTT.

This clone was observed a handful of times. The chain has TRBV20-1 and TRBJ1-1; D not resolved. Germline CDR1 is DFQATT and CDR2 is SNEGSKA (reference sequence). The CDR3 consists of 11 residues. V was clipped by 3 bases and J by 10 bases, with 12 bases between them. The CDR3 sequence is CSARPPGLAFF. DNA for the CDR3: TGCAGTGCTAGGCCGCCGGGGTTAGCTTTCTTT.

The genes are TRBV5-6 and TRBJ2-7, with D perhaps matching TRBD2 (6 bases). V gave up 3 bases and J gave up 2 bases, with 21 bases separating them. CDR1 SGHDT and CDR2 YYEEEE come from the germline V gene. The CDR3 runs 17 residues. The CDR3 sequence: CASSSRLVSLLPYEQYF. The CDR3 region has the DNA TGTGCCAGCAGCTCTCGACTAGTCTCCCTTTTGCCCTACGAGCAGTACTTC.

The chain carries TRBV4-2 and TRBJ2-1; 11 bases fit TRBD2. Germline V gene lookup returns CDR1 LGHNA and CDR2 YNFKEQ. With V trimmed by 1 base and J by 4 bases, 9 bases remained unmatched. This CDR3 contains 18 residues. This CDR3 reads CASSQAGGLAGGYNEQFF. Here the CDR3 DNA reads TGTGCCAGCAGCCAAGCTGGGGGGCTAGCGGGAGGATACAATGAGCAGTTCTTC.

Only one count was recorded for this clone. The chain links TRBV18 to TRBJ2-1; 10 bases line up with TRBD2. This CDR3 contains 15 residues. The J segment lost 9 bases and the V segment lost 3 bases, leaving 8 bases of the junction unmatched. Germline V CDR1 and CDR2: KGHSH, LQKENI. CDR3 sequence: CASSPLAGALGEQFF. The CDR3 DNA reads TGTGCCAGCTCACCCCTAGCGGGAGCGCTAGGTGAGCAGTTCTTC. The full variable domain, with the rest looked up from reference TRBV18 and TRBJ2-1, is NAGVMQNPRHLVRRRGQEARLRCSPMKGHSHVYWYRQLPEEGLKFMVYLQKENIIDESGMPKERFSAEFPKEGPSILRIQQVVRGDSAAYFCASSPLAGALGEQFFGPGTRLTVL.

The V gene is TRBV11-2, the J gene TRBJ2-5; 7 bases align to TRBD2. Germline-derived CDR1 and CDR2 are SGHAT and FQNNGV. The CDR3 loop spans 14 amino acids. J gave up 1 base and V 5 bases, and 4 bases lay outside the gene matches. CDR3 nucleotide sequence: TGTGCCAGCAGCCCAGGGACTACCCAAGAGACCCAGTACTTC. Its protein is CASSPGTTQETQYF. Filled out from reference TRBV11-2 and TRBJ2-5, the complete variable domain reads EAGVAQSPRYKIIEKRQSVAFWCNPISGHATLYWYQQILGQGPKLLIQFQNNGVVDDSQLPKDRFSAERLKGVDSTLKIQPAKLEDSAVYLCASSPGTTQETQYFGPGTRLLVL.

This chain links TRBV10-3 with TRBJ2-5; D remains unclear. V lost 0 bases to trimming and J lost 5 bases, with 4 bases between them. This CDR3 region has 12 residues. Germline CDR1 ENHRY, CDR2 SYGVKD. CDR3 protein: CAISESSETQYF. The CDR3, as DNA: TGTGCCATCAGTGAGTCGAGTGAGACCCAGTACTTC.

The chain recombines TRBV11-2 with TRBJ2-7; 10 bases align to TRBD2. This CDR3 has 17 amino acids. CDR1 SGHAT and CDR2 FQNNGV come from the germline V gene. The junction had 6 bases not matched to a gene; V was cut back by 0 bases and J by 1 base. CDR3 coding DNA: TGTGCCAGCAGCTTAGATCCGAGGACTAGCGGATCCTACGAGCAGTACTTC. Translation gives CASSLDPRTSGSYEQYF.

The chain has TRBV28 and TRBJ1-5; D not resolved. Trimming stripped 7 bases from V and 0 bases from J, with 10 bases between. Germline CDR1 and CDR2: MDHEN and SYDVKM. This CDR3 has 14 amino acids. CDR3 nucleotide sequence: TGTGCCAGCATCCAGGCCCCTAGCAATCAGCCCCAGCATTTT. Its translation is CASIQAPSNQPQHF.

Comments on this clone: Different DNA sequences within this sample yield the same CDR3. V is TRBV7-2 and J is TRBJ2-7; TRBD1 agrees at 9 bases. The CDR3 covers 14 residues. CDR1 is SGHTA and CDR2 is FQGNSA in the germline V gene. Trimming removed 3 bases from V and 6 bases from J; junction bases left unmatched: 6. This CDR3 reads CASSFRDRVGEQYF. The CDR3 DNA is TGTGCCAGCAGCTTCCGGGACAGGGTTGGCGAGCAGTACTTC.

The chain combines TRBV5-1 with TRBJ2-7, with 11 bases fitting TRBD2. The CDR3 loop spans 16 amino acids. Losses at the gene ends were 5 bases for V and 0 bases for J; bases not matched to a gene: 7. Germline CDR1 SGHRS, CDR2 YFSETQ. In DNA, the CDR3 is TGCGCCAGCAGTCCCGGGACTAGCGGCCTCTCCTACGAGCAGTACTTC. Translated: CASSPGTSGLSYEQYF.

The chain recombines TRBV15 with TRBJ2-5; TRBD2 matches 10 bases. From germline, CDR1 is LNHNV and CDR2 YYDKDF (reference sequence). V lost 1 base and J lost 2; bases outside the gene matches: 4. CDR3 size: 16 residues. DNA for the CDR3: TGTGCCACCAGCAGAGGCGGGACTAGCGAACAAGAGACCCAGTACTTC. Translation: CATSRGGTSEQETQYF. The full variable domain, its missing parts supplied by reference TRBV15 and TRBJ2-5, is DAMVIQNPRYQVTQFGKPVTLSCSQTLNHNVMYWYQQKSSQAPKLLFHYYDKDFNNEADTPDNFQSRRPNTSFCFLDIRSPGLGDTAMYLCATSRGGTSEQETQYFGPGTRLLVL.

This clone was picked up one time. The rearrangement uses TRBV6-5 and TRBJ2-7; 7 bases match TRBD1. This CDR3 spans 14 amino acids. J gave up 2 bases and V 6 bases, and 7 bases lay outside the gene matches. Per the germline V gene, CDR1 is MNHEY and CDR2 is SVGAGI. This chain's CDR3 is CASSYRDRTYEQYF. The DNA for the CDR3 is TGTGCCAGCAGCTACCGGGACAGAACCTACGAGCAGTACTTC.

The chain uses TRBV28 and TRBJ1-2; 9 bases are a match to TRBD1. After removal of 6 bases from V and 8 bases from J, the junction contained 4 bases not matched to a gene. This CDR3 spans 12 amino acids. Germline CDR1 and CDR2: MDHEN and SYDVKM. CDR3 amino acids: CASRTGGLGYTF. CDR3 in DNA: TGTGCCAGCAGGACAGGGGGATTGGGCTACACCTTC.